Listed below are T cell receptor beta chains from one sample, sequenced in a study of blood T cell repertoires in COVID-19. Profiled with immunoSEQ multiplex PCR; TCRdb holds only in-frame clones, not every one. Here the sample spans just under 350,000 clones, about 90% being singletons. Material: peripheral blood. Receptor source: a woman under 30 who had recovered from COVID-19. Each CDR3 is given with its conserved first and last residue. Each record gives: clone size, D gene, V gene, J gene, CDR3 protein, CDR3 DNA. D genes are given only for firm matches. Not all rows give a size; the values are once, few, many and, for expanded clones, a class.

>once|NA|TRBV5-1|TRBJ2-6
CASSLVLSGANVLTF
TGCGCCAGCAGCTTGGTCCTCTCTGGGGCCAACGTCCTGACTTTC
>NA|NA|TRBV6-2/TRBV6-3|TRBJ1-6
CASSSQGYNSPLHF
TGTGCCAGCAGTTCACAGGGATATAATTCACCCCTCCACTTT
>NA|TRBD2|TRBV5-1|TRBJ2-2
CASSLVLAGTNTGELFF
TGCGCCAGCAGCTTGGTACTAGCGGGAACAAACACCGGGGAGCTGTTTTTT
>NA|TRBD1|TRBV6-1|TRBJ2-5
CASGLRQGRETQYF
TGTGCCAGCGGGCTAAGACAGGGTCGGGAGACCCAGTACTTC
>NA|NA|TRBV6-2/TRBV6-3|TRBJ2-5
CASSYRPGVRETQYF
TGTGCCAGCAGTTACCGTCCGGGGGTACGAGAGACCCAGTACTTC
>once|NA|TRBV15|TRBJ2-2
CATSRDPPGLNTGELFF
TGTGCCACCAGCAGAGATCCTCCGGGACTGAACACCGGGGAGCTGTTTTTT
>NA|NA|TRBV18|TRBJ2-1
CASSPPSVEGEQFF
TGTGCCAGCTCACCCCCTTCGGTGGAGGGCGAGCAGTTCTTC
>NA|TRBD2|TRBV7-2|TRBJ2-1
CASSPASGSSYNEQFF
TGTGCCAGCAGCCCGGCTAGCGGTAGCTCCTACAATGAGCAGTTCTTC
>once|NA|TRBV9|TRBJ2-1
CASAAGGLLNEQFF
TGTGCCAGCGCGGCGGGCGGACTACTCAATGAGCAGTTCTTC
>NA|NA|TRBV14|TRBJ1-2
CASSQEVWGFGYTF
TGTGCCAGCAGCCAAGAAGTGTGGGGCTTCGGCTACACCTTC
>NA|NA|TRBV7-9|TRBJ1-1
CASSIGGDSGTEAFF
TGTGCCAGCAGCATAGGGGGGGATTCGGGCACTGAAGCTTTCTTT
>NA|TRBD2|TRBV5-1|TRBJ2-1
CASSPRTSGGNEQFF
TGCGCCAGCAGCCCCCGGACTAGCGGGGGCAATGAGCAGTTCTTC
>NA|NA|TRBV5-5|TRBJ2-5
CASSNSGNLFGTQYF
TGTGCCAGCAGCAATTCCGGGAACCTTTTCGGGACCCAGTACTTC
>NA|NA|TRBV18|TRBJ1-3
CASSPRQEGTIYF
TGTGCCAGCTCACCTCGACAGGAAGGCACCATATATTTT
>NA|NA|TRBV13|TRBJ1-6
CASSLVGGSPLHF
TGTGCCAGCAGCTTAGTGGGGGGGTCACCCCTCCACTTT
>once|TRBD1|TRBV18|TRBJ1-1
CASSPQPQGVPEAFF
TGTGCCAGCTCACCACAACCACAGGGGGTCCCTGAAGCTTTCTTT
>NA|TRBD1|TRBV7-8|TRBJ1-2
CASSLFVGDRGLDGYTF
TGTGCCAGCAGCTTATTCGTAGGTGACAGGGGGCTGGATGGCTACACCTTC
>NA|TRBD2|TRBV27|TRBJ2-1
CASSLRGVEQFF
TGTGCCAGCAGTTTGCGGGGGGTTGAGCAGTTCTTC
>NA|TRBD1|TRBV19|TRBJ2-2
CASSIWRDRGRIFPGELFF
TGTGCCAGTAGTATCTGGAGGGACAGGGGCCGCATATTCCCCGGGGAGCTGTTTTTT
>NA|TRBD2|TRBV6-2/TRBV6-3|TRBJ2-1
CASSWTSGYSYNEQFF
TGTGCCAGCAGCTGGACTAGCGGTTACTCCTACAATGAGCAGTTCTTC
>NA|NA|TRBV5-1|TRBJ2-1
CASSFWDSSSYNEQFF
TGCGCCAGCAGCTTCTGGGACTCCAGCTCCTACAATGAGCAGTTCTTC
>NA|NA|TRBV2|TRBJ1-2
CASNPSLSNTYGYTF
TGTGCCAGCAACCCTAGCCTCTCTAATACCTATGGCTACACCTTC